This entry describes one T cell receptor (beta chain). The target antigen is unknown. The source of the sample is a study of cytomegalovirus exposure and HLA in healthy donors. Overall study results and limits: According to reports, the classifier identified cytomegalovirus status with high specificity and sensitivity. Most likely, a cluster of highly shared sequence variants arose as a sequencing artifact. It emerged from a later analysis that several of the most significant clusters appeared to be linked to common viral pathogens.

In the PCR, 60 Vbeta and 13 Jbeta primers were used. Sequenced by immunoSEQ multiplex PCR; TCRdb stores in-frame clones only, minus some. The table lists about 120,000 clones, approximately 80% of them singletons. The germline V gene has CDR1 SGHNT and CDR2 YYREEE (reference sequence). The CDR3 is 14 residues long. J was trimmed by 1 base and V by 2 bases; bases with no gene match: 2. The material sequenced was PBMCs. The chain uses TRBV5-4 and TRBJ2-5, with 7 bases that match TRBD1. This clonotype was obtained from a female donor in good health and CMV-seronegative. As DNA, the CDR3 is TGTGCCAGCAGCTTTCCAGGGGGCCAAGAGACCCAGTACTTC. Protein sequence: CASSFPGGQETQYF.